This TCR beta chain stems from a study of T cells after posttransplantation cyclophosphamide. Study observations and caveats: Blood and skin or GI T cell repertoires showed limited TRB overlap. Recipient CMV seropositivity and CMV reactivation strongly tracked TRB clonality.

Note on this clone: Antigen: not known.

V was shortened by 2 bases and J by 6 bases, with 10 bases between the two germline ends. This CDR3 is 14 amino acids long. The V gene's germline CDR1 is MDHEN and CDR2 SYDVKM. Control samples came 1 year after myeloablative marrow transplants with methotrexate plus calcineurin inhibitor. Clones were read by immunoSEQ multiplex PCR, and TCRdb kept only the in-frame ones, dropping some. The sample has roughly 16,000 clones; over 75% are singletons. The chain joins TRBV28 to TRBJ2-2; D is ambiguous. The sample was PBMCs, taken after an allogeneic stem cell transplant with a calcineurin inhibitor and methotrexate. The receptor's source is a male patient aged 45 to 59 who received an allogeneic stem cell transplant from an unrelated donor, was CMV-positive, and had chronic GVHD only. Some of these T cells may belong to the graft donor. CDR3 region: CASSLGLVAGELFF. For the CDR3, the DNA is TGTGCCAGCAGTTTAGGGCTTGTAGCCGGGGAGCTGTTTTTT.